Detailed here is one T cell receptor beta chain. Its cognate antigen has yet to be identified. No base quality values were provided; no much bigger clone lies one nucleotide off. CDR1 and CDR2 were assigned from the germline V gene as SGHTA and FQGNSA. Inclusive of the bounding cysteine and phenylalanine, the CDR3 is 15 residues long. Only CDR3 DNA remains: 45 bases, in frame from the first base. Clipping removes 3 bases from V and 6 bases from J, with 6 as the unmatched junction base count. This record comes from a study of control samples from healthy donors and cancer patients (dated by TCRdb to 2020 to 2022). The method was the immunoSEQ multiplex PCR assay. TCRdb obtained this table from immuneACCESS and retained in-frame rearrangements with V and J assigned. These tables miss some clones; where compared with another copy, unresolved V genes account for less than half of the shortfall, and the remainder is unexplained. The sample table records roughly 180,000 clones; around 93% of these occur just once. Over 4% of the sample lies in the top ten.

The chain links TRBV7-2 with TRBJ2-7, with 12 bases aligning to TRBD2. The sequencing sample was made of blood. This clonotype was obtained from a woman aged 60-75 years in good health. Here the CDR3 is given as CASSFDASGGGEQYF. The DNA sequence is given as TGTGCCAGCAGCTTTGACGCTAGCGGGGGGGGCGAGCAGTACTTC.